This T cell receptor beta chain was captured in a study of control samples from healthy donors and cancer patients. The assay was immunoSEQ multiplex PCR, and TCRdb's table has in-frame clones only and misses some. The sample consists of approximately 120,000 clones, approximately 90% of them appearing once. The V end was cut by 5 bases, the J end by 5 bases, with 16 bases between. The CDR3 covers 15 residues. CDR1 is LNHDA and CDR2 is SQIVND in the germline V gene (reference sequence). The clonotype originates from a woman aged 50 to 60 in good health. J is TRBJ2-1 and V is TRBV19; no firm D call. Source material: blood. CDR3 coding DNA: TGTGCCAGTAGTCCCGGGTCCCCTCCTAACAATGAGCAGTTCTTC. It is translated as CASSPGSPPNNEQFF.